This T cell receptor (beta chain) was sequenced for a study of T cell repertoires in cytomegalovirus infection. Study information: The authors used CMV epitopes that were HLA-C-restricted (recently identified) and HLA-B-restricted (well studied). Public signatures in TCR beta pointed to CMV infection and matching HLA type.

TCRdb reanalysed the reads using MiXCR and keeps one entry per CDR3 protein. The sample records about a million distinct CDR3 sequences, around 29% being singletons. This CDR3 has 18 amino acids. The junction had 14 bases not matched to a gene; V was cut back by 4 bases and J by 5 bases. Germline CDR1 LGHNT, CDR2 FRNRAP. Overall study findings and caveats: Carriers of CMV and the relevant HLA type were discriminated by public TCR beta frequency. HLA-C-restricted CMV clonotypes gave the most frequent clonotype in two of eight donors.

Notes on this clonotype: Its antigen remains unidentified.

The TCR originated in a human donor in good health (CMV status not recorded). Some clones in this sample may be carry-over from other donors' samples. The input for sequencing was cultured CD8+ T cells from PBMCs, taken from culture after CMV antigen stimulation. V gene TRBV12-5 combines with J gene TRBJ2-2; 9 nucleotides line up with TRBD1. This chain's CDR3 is CASGSGQGGPGYTGELFF. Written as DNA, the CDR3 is TGTGCTAGTGGTTCGGGACAGGGAGGCCCGGGGTATACCGGGGAGCTGTTTTTT.